This TCR beta chain was found in a study of T cell clusters in autoimmune cytopenias. Study details: TRB sequencing had a median about 50,000 reads and 2,500 or so distinct clonotypes per sample.

With respect to this clonotype: The antigen is undetermined.

Germline CDR1 is DFQATT and CDR2 is SNEGSKA (reference sequence). The CDR3 covers 19 residues. About 37,500 genome equivalents of blood DNA were amplified for TRB. TRB rearrangements were amplified by touch-down multiplex PCR with mixed TRB-A/B primers. From its re-call of the multiplex PCR reads, TCRdb lists each CDR3 protein once, without DNA. Its table records about 4,900 distinct CDR3 sequences. General study points: TRB repertoire shifts in secondary cytopenia and chronic lymphocytic leukemia mostly reflected lymphoma, not autoimmunity. Clustering suggested that physiological T cell clusters were missing in primary autoimmune cytopenia patients. Functional roles of the in silico T cell clusters still await experimental validation.

The sequencing input was peripheral blood. This chain connects TRBV20-1 to TRBJ2-7; TCRdb indicates TRBD2, and absent DNA this call remains unverified. The receptor comes from a human donor with an autoimmune cytopenia or autoimmune hepatitis (not recorded which). The CDR3 loop is CSASTGTSGGTLLTYEQYF.